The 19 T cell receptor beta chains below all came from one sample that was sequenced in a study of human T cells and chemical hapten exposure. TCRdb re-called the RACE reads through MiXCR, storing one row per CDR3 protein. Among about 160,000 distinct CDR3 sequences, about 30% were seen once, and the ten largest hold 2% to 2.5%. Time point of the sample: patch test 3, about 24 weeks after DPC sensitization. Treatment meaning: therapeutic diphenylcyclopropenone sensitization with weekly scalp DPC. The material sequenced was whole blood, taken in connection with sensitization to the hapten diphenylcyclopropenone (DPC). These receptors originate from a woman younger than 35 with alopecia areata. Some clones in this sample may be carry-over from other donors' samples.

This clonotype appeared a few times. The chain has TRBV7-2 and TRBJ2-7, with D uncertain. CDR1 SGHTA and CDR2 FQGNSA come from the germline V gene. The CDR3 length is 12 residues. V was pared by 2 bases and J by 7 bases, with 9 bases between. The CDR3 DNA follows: TGTGCCAGCAGCTTAATGAGCATTGAGCAGTACTTC. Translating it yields CASSLMSIEQYF.

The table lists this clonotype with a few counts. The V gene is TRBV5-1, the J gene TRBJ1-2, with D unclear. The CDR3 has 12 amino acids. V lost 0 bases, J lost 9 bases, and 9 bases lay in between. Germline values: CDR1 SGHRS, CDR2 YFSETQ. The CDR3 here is CASSLARISYTF. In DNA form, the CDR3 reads TGCGCCAGCAGCTTGGCGAGGATAAGCTACACCTTC.

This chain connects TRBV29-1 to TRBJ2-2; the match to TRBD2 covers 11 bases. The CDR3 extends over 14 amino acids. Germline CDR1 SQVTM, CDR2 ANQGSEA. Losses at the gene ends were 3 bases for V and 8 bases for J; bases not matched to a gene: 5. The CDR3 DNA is TGCAGCGTTGATACTAGCGGGAGCTCGGGGGAGCTGTTTTTT. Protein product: CSVDTSGSSGELFF.

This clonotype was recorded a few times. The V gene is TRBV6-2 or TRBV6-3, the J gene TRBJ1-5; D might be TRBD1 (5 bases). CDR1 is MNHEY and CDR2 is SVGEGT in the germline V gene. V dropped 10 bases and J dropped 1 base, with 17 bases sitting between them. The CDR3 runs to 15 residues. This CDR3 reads CATTRDLYSNQPQHF. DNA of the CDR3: TGTGCCACCACGAGGGACCTCTACAGCAATCAGCCCCAGCATTTT.

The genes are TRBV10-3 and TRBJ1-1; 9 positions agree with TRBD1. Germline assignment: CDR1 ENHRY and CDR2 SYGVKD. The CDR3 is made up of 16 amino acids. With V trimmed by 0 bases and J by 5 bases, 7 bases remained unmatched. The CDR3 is CAISESLTGGRTEAFF. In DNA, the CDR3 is TGTGCCATCAGTGAGTCCCTGACAGGGGGGCGAACTGAAGCTTTCTTT.

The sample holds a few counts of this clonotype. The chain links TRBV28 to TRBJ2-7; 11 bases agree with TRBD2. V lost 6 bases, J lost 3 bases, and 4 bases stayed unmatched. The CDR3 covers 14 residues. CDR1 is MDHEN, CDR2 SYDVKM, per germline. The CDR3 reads CASRPGLAVYEQYF. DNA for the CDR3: TGTGCCAGCAGACCGGGACTAGCGGTCTACGAGCAGTACTTC.

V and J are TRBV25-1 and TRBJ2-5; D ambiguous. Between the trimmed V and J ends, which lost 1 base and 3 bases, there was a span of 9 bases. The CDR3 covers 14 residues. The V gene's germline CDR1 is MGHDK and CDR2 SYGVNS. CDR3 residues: CASSEWAGEETQYF. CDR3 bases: TGTGCCAGCAGTGAATGGGCCGGAGAAGAGACCCAGTACTTC.

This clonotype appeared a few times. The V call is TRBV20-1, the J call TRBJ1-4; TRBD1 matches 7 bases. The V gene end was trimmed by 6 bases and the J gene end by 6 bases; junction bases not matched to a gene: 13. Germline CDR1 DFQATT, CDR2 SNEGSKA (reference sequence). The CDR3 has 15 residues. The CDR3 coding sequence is TGCAGTGCCCCAGAACAGGGGAGTATGGATGAAAAACTGTTTTTT. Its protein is CSAPEQGSMDEKLFF.

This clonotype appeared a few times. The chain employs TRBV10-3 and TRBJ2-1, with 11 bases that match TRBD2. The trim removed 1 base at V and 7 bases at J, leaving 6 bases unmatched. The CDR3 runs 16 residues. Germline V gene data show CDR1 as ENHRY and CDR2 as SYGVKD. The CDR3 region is CAISEYTSGGINEQFF. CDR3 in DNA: TGTGCCATCAGTGAGTACACTAGCGGGGGTATTAATGAGCAGTTCTTC.

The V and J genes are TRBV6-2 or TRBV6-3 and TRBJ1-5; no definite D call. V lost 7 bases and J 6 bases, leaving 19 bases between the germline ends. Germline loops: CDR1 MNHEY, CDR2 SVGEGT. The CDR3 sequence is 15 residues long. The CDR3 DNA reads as TGTGCCAGCACCTCGTCAGACACGGTCAGTCAGCCCCAGCATTTT. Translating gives CASTSSDTVSQPQHF.

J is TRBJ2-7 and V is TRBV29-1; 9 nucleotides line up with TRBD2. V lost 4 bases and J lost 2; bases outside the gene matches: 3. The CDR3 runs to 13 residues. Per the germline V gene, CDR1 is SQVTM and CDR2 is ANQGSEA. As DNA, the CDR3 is TGCAGCGTTGTCCTAGCGGGAACCTACGAGCAGTACTTC. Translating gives CSVVLAGTYEQYF.

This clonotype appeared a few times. This chain's CDR3 is CASSQDPTGELFF. Written as DNA, the CDR3 is TGCGCCAGCAGCCAAGATCCCACCGGGGAGCTGTTTTTT. V is TRBV4-1 and J is TRBJ2-2; no reliable D call. V lost 0 bases and J 4 bases, leaving 3 bases between the germline ends. CDR3 length equals 13 residues. CDR1 and CDR2 from the germline V gene are MGHRA and YSYEKL.

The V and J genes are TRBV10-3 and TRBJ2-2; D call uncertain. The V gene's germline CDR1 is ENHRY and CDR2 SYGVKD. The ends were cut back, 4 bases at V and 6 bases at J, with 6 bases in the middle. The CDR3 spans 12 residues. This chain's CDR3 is CAISVLAGELFF. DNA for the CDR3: TGTGCCATCAGTGTTTTAGCCGGGGAGCTGTTTTTT.

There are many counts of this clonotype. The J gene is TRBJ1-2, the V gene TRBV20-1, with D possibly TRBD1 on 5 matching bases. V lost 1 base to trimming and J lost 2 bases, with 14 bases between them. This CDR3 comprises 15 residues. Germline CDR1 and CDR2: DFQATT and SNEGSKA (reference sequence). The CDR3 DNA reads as TGCAGTGCTAGAGCAACGAGGGGCCCCAACTATGGCTACACCTTC. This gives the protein CSARATRGPNYGYTF.

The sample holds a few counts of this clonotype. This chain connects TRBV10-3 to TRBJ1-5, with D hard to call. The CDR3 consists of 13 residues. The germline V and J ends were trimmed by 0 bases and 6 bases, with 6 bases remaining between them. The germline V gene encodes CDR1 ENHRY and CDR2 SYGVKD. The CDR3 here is CAISESSGQPQHF. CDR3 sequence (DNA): TGTGCCATCAGTGAGTCTTCGGGTCAGCCCCAGCATTTT.

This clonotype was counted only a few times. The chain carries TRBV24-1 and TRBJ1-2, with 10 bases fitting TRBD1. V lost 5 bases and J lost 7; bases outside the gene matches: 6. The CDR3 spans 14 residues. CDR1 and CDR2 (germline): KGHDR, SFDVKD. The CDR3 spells CATSGGTGVSGYTF. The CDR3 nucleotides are TGTGCCACCAGTGGCGGGACAGGGGTAAGTGGCTACACCTTC.

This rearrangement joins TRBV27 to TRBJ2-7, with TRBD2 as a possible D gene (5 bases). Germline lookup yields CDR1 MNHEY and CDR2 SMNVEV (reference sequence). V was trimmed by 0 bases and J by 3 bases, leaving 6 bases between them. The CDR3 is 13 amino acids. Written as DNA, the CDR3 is TGTGCCAGCAGTTTATCGAGGGTCTACGAGCAGTACTTC. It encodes CASSLSRVYEQYF.

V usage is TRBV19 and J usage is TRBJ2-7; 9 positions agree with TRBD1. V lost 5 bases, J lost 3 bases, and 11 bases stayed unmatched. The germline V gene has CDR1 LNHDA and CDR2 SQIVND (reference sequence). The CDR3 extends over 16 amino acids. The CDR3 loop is CASSEPPGQGLYEQYF. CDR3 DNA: TGTGCCAGTAGTGAGCCTCCGGGACAGGGCCTCTACGAGCAGTACTTC. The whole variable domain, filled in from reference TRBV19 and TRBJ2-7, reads DGGITQSPKYLFRKEGQNVTLSCEQNLNHDAMYWYRQDPGQGLRLIYYSQIVNDFQKGDIAEGYSVSREKKESFPLTVTSAQKNPTAFYLCASSEPPGQGLYEQYFGPGTRLTVT.

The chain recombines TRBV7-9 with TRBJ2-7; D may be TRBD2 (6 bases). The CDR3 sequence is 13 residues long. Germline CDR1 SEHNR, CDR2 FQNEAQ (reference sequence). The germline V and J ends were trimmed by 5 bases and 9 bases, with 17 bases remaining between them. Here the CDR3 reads CASSGDSYLGQYF. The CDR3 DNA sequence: TGTGCCAGCAGCGGGGACTCATACCTCGGGCAGTACTTC.